Presented here are 24 T cell receptor beta chains from one specimen sequenced in a study of CXCR3-negative and CXCR3-positive naive CD8 T cells. UMI-labeled TRB cDNA libraries were prepared by 5' RACE. TCRdb reprocessed the 5' RACE reads; each CDR3 protein has one entry and no DNA is given. The listing records roughly 48,000 distinct CDR3 sequences. Sequenced sample: memory CD8+ T cells from blood. Receptors were obtained from a human donor in good health. Some clones in this sample may be carry-over from other donors' samples.

The chain joins TRBV29-1 to TRBJ2-1; TCRdb lists TRBD1, though no DNA is available to test this call. CDR3 size: 17 residues. The germline gives CDR1 SQVTM, CDR2 ANQGSEA. CDR3 in amino acids: CSVEAPSGQGNHNEQFF.

The chain recombines TRBV5-1 with TRBJ2-5; TCRdb reports TRBD2, a call that lacks DNA to check it against. This CDR3 contains 15 residues. The V gene's germline CDR1 is SGHRS and CDR2 YFSETQ. CDR3 in amino acids: CASSLAAGGHETQYF. Drawing the rest from reference TRBV5-1 and TRBJ2-5, the complete variable domain is KAGVTQTPRYLIKTRGQQVTLSCSPISGHRSVSWYQQTPGQGLQFLFEYFSETQRNKGNFPGRFSGRQFSNSRSEMNVSTLELGDSALYLCASSLAAGGHETQYFGPGTRLLVL.

V gene TRBV7-2 combines with J gene TRBJ1-4; the TCRdb call, TRBD1, lacks DNA for checking. This CDR3 has 17 amino acids. The germline V gene encodes CDR1 SGHTA and CDR2 FQGNSA. The CDR3 loop reads CASSLEPGTGYNEKLFF.

This chain connects TRBV29-1 to TRBJ2-3; checking the TCRdb D call of TRBD2 is not possible without DNA. Germline V gene sequence: CDR1 SQVTM, CDR2 ANQGSEA. This CDR3 spans 11 amino acids. The CDR3 here is CSVGPLNTQYF.

The V gene is TRBV15, the J gene TRBJ1-5; TCRdb reports TRBD1, a call that lacks DNA to check it against. The CDR3 contains 18 residues. The germline V gene has CDR1 LNHNV and CDR2 YYDKDF (reference sequence). This CDR3 reads CATSSYPRTDPSLQPQHF.

The chain is built from TRBV4-3 and TRBJ2-6. Germline V gene sequence: CDR1 LGHNA, CDR2 YSLEER. The CDR3 consists of 17 residues. CDR3 loop: CARSQEGYGTGANVLTF.

J is TRBJ1-1 and V is TRBV7-3. The CDR3 totals 15 residues. Per the germline V gene, CDR1 is SGHTA and CDR2 is FQGTGA. Here the CDR3 reads CASNPSVGPSTEAFF. Together with reference TRBV7-3 and TRBJ1-1, the CDR3 gives the full variable domain: GAGVSQTPSNKVTEKGKYVELRCDPISGHTALYWYRQSLGQGPEFLIYFQGTGAADDSGLPNDRFFAVRPEGSVSTLKIQRTERGDSAVYLCASNPSVGPSTEAFFGQGTRLTVV.

The V call is TRBV13, the J call TRBJ2-7. From germline, CDR1 is PRHDT and CDR2 FYEKMQ (reference sequence). The CDR3 runs 11 residues. The CDR3 loop reads CASSPRYEQYF.

This chain connects TRBV12-3 or TRBV12-4 to TRBJ2-2; TCRdb's D gene call, TRBD2, goes unchecked for lack of DNA. The CDR3 is 17 amino acids. CDR3 protein: CASRTGTPGGDTGELFF.

The rearrangement uses TRBV4-2 and TRBJ2-2; TCRdb outputs TRBD2, but without DNA this stays unchecked. CDR1 LGHNA and CDR2 YNFKEQ come from the germline V gene. CDR3 size: 17 residues. CDR3 protein: CASSPVPLAGGPGELFF.

The chain links TRBV21-1 to TRBJ2-7; without DNA, the TCRdb call of TRBD2 cannot be checked. TRBV21-1 is marked as a pseudogene. CDR3 length equals 16 residues. This chain's CDR3 is CASSKNRREPPYEQYF.

The rearrangement links TRBV18 to TRBJ2-1. The CDR3 has 13 residues. The germline CDR1 and CDR2 sequences are KGHSH and LQKENI. The CDR3 protein is CASWSGVYNEQFF.

V and J are TRBV3-1 and TRBJ2-7; as DNA is missing, the TRBD1 call by TCRdb cannot be tested. Germline V gene lookup returns CDR1 LGHDT and CDR2 YNNKEL (reference sequence). This CDR3 region has 15 residues. CDR3 sequence: CASSQDLWGGYEQYF.

The chain couples TRBV18 to TRBJ2-7; TCRdb proposes TRBD1, but this gene call is untestable without DNA. The length of the CDR3 is 15 residues. CDR1 KGHSH and CDR2 LQKENI come from the germline V gene. CDR3 protein: CASSPPGTEPYEQYF.

The CDR3 sequence: CASSRHTNTGELFF. The chain carries TRBV11-3 and TRBJ2-2. The CDR3 has 14 residues. Germline-derived CDR1 and CDR2 are SGHNT and YENEEA. The full variable domain, in which reference TRBV11-3 and TRBJ2-2 provide the parts outside the CDR3, is EAGVVQSPRYKIIEKKQPVAFWCNPISGHNTLYWYLQNLGQGPELLIRYENEEAVDDSQLPKDRFSAERLKGVDSTLKIQPAELGDSAVYLCASSRHTNTGELFFGEGSRLTVL.

The V call is TRBV6-6, the J call TRBJ2-1; as DNA is missing, the TRBD1 call by TCRdb cannot be tested. The CDR3 sequence is 18 residues long. Germline lookup yields CDR1 MNHNY and CDR2 SVGAGI (reference sequence). The CDR3 loop is CASSYSGLTDEYTNEQFF.

V usage is TRBV28 and J usage is TRBJ2-3; lacking DNA, the TRBD1 call made by TCRdb goes unchecked. Germline V gene lookup returns CDR1 MDHEN and CDR2 SYDVKM. The CDR3 is made up of 14 amino acids. The CDR3 is CASSWTGLSDTQYF.

This chain connects TRBV24-1 to TRBJ2-5; TCRdb's D gene call, TRBD2, goes unchecked for lack of DNA. Germline assignment: CDR1 KGHDR and CDR2 SFDVKD. The CDR3 consists of 16 residues. The CDR3 sequence: CATSDHRTSAQETQYF.

The rearrangement links TRBV29-1 to TRBJ1-1; checking the TCRdb D call of TRBD1 is not possible without DNA. CDR3 size: 15 residues. Germline V CDR1 and CDR2: SQVTM, ANQGSEA. CDR3 amino acids: CSVEVLDSVFGEAFF.

This chain uses TRBV29-1 with TRBJ1-2. Germline values: CDR1 SQVTM, CDR2 ANQGSEA. CDR3 length: 12 residues. The CDR3 sequence: CSVGGANYGYTF.

The chain recombines TRBV11-2 with TRBJ1-6; as DNA is missing, the TRBD1 call by TCRdb cannot be tested. The CDR3 length is 15 residues. Germline-derived CDR1 and CDR2 are SGHAT and FQNNGV. CDR3 region: CASSLADRVISPLHF. The complete variable domain, with remaining parts taken from reference TRBV11-2 and TRBJ1-6, reads EAGVAQSPRYKIIEKRQSVAFWCNPISGHATLYWYQQILGQGPKLLIQFQNNGVVDDSQLPKDRFSAERLKGVDSTLKIQPAKLEDSAVYLCASSLADRVISPLHFGNGTRLTVT.

The chain joins TRBV10-3 to TRBJ2-1; TCRdb calls TRBD2, which cannot be checked without DNA. The CDR3 is made up of 15 amino acids. Per germline, CDR1 ENHRY and CDR2 SYGVKD. The CDR3 region is CAISDIGTSKNEQFF.

The chain recombines TRBV28 with TRBJ2-1; without DNA, the TCRdb call of TRBD1 cannot be checked. This CDR3 spans 17 amino acids. Germline V gene data show CDR1 as MDHEN and CDR2 as SYDVKM. This CDR3 reads CASSPLSGTGGSNEQFF.

The rearrangement links TRBV29-1 to TRBJ2-3. The germline gives CDR1 SQVTM, CDR2 ANQGSEA. The CDR3 totals 13 residues. The CDR3 reads CSVEVYGGDTQYF.